This entry features one T cell receptor beta chain sequence. This CDR3 is built from 12 residues. Germline assignment: CDR1 SNHLY and CDR2 FYNNEI. The V end was cut by 0 bases, the J end by 8 bases, with 7 bases between. The sample comes from a study of cytomegalovirus exposure and HLA in healthy donors. A multiplex PCR was run with 60 Vbeta primers and 13 Jbeta primers. The data were produced by immunoSEQ multiplex PCR, yet TCRdb's version contains in-frame clones alone and is incomplete. Of about 96,000 clones listed, approximately 72% are singletons. This chain uses TRBV2 with TRBJ1-1; D call uncertain. The origin of this receptor is a female donor in good health and CMV-seropositive. The source material was PBMCs. The CDR3 is CASSEAAREAFF. CDR3 bases: TGTGCCAGCAGTGAAGCCGCCAGAGAAGCTTTCTTT.